This is a list of T cell receptor beta chains from one sample in a study of blood T cell repertoires in COVID-19. Assay used: immunoSEQ multiplex PCR; TCRdb lists only in-frame clones, some missing. The repertoire includes approximately 400,000 clones, around 87% of them detected once, and approximately 1.2% sits in the top ten. The sequenced sample was PBMCs or T cells enriched from blood (not recorded which). These receptor sequences come from a man younger than 40 who had recovered from COVID-19. The CDR3 runs from the conserved cysteine through the conserved F or W. D genes are given only for firm matches. Clone size, where shown, is once, few, many, or a class for clones that have expanded.

TRBJ1-2,TRBD1,13,TRBV19,-,CASSIGDSYGYTF,TGTGCCAGTAGTATTGGGGACAGCTATGGCTATACCTTC
TRBJ1-2,TRBD1,15,TRBV9,-,CASSVERDRGRGYTF,TGTGCCAGCAGCGTAGAAAGGGACAGGGGGCGCGGCTACACCTTC
TRBJ1-1,TRBD1,16,TRBV18,-,CASSSTGQGINTEAFF,TGTGCCAGCTCATCCACAGGACAGGGAATAAACACTGAAGCTTTCTTT
TRBJ2-3,TRBD1,15,TRBV11-2,-,CATVAGTGVTDTQYF,TGTGCCACCGTAGCCGGGACAGGGGTCACAGATACGCAGTATTTT
TRBJ1-1,-,14,TRBV2,-,CASSEVGGGTEAFF,TGTGCCAGCAGTGAAGTTGGGGGCGGCACTGAAGCTTTCTTT
TRBJ1-2,-,12,TRBV5-6,once,CASSPGPGGYTF,TGTGCCAGCAGTCCTGGCCCAGGTGGCTACACCTTC
TRBJ1-4,-,15,TRBV2,-,CASRFTAIRNEKLFF,TGTGCCAGCAGGTTTACCGCGATCCGTAATGAAAAACTGTTTTTT
TRBJ1-1,-,12,TRBV29-1,-,CSVVQVNTEAFF,TGCAGCGTAGTACAGGTAAACACTGAAGCTTTCTTT
TRBJ1-2,TRBD1,18,TRBV11-2,-,CASSEPSGRGPMSYGYTF,TGTGCCAGCAGCGAACCCTCGGGAAGGGGGCCTATGTCCTATGGCTACACCTTC
TRBJ2-7,TRBD1,16,TRBV7-6,-,CASSLAAPGGDYEQYF,TGTGCCAGCAGCTTAGCGGCCCCAGGGGGCGACTACGAGCAGTACTTC
TRBJ1-4,-,14,TRBV7-2,-,CASSLSLSSEKLFF,TGTGCCAGCAGCTTGTCTCTTTCGAGTGAAAAACTGTTTTTT
TRBJ2-2,TRBD1,16,TRBV23-1,-,CASSHPGTGFTGELFF,TGCGCCAGCAGTCACCCCGGGACAGGGTTCACCGGGGAGCTGTTTTTT
TRBJ2-1,-,19,TRBV28,-,CASRSPPLAGGRSYNEQFF,TGTGCCAGCAGATCCCCGCCATTGGCCGGGGGGCGATCCTACAATGAGCAGTTCTTC
TRBJ1-5,TRBD1,18,TRBV19,-,CASSSPGTGFGSNQPQHF,TGTGCCAGTAGTTCGCCCGGGACAGGGTTCGGGAGCAATCAGCCCCAGCATTTT
TRBJ2-1,-,12,TRBV24-1,-,CATSDRYNEQFF,TGTGCCACCAGTGATCGGTACAATGAGCAGTTCTTC
TRBJ2-2,TRBD1,16,TRBV5-5,-,CASSLRGQGRTGELFF,TGTGCCAGCAGCTTGAGGGGACAGGGTCGGACCGGGGAGCTGTTTTTT
TRBJ1-6,-,12,TRBV6-1,-,CASSERNSPLHF,TGTGCCAGCAGTGAACGGAATTCACCCCTCCACTTT
TRBJ1-4,-,14,TRBV18,few,CASSRDSRNEKLFF,TGTGCCAGCTCCCGAGACAGCCGTAATGAAAAACTGTTTTTT
TRBJ1-5,-,15,TRBV10-3,-,CAISESGESNQPQHF,TGTGCCATCAGTGAATCGGGGGAGAGCAATCAGCCCCAGCATTTT